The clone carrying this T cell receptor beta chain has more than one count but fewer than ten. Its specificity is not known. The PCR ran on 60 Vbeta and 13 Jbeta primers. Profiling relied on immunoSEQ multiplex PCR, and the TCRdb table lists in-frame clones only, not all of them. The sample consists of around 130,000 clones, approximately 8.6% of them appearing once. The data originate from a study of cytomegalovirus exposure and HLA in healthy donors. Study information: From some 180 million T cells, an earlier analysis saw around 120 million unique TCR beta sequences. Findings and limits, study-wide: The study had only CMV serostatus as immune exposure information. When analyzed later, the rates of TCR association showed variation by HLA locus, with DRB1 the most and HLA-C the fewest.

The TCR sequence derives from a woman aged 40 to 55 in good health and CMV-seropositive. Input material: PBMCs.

The CDR3 coding sequence is TGTGCCAGCAGGAGGGACAGGCCAAGCTCCTACGAGCAGTACTTC. Its translation: CASRRDRPSSYEQYF. The rearrangement uses TRBV2 and TRBJ2-7; 8 bases agree with TRBD1. CDR3 size: 15 residues. Germline assignment: CDR1 SNHLY and CDR2 FYNNEI. V was pared by 6 bases and J by 0 bases, with 7 bases of the junction left unmatched.